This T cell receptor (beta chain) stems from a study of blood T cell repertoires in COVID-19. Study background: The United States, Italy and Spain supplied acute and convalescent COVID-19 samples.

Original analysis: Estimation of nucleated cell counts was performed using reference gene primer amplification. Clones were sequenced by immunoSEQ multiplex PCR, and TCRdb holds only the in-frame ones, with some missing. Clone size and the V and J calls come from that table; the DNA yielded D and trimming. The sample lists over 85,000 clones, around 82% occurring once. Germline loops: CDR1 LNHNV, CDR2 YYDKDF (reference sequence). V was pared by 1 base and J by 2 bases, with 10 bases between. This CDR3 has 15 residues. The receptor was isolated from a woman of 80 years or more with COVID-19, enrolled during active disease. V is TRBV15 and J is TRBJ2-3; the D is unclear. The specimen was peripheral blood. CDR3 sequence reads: CATSRAPQNTDTQYF. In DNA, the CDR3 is TGTGCCACCAGCAGAGCCCCACAGAACACAGATACGCAGTATTTT.